This paragraph covers one T cell receptor beta chain sequence. These data are taken from a study of technical replicates of blood from several donors. Germline loops: CDR1 SGHTA, CDR2 FQGNSA. This CDR3 is 15 amino acids long. The V gene lost 5 bases and the J gene lost 7 bases, with 18 bases spanning the gap. TCRdb's table, derived via immunoSEQ multiplex PCR, lists solely in-frame clones and lacks some. The data contain roughly 68,000 clones, 85% to 95% of them seen just once; the ten biggest clones take up under 0.5%. Sequencing used T cells isolated from PBMCs. The chain employs TRBV7-2 and TRBJ2-1; D not resolved. This receptor was identified in a human donor in good health. CDR3 loop: CASSLLSQRANEQFF. DNA for the CDR3: TGTGCCAGCAGCCTACTAAGTCAGAGAGCGAATGAGCAGTTCTTC.